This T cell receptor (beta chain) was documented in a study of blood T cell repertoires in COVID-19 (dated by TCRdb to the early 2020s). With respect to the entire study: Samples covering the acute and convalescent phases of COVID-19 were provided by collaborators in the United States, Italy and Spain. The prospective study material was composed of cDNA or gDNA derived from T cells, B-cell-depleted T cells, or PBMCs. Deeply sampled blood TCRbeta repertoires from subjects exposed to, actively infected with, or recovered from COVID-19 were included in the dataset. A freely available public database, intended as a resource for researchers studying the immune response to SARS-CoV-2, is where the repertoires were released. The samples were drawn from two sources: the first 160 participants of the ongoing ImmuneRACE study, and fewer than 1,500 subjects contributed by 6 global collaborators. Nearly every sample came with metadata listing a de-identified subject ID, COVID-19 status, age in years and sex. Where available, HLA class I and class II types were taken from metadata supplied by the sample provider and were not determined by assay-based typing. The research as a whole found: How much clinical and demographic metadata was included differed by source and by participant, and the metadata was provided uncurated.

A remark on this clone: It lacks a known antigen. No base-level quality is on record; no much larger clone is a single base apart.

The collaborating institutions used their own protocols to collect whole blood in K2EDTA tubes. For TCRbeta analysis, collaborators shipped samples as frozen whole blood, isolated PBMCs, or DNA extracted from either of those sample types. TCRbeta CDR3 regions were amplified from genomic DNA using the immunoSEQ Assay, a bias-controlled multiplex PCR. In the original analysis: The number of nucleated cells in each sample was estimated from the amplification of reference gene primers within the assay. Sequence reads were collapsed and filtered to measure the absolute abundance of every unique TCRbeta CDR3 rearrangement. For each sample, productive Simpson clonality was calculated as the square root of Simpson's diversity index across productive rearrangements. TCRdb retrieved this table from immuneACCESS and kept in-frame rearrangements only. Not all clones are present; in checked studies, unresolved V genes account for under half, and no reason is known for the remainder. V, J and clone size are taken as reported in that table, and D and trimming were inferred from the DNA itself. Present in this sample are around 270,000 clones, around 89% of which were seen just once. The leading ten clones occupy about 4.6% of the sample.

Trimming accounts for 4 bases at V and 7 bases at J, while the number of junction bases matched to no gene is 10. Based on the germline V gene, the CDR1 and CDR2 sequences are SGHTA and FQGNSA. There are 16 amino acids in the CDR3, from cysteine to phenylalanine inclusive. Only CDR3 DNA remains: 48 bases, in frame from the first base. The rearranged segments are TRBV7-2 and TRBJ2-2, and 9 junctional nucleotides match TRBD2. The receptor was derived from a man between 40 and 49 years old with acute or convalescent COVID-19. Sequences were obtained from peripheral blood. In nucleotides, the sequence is TGTGCCAGCAGCTCGCTCGCGGGGGGGCGTGGCGGGGAGCTGTTTTTT. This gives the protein CASSSLAGGRGGELFF.